Given below is one T cell receptor (beta chain) in context. The sample originates from a study of blood T cell repertoires in COVID-19. Background on the study: Samples representing acute and convalescent COVID-19 were sourced from the United States, Italy and Spain. T cells, B-cell-depleted T cells, or PBMCs supplied cDNA or gDNA.

As processed by the authors: Reference gene primer amplification yielded estimated nucleated cell counts. Only in-frame clones appear in the TCRdb table, and some are missing; sequencing was by immunoSEQ multiplex PCR. V and J calls and clone size follow that table, whereas D and trimming were derived from the DNA. The sample has a few hundred thousand clones, around 88% seen once; the top ten hold around 1.5%. Trimming cost V 5 bases and J 4 bases, with 15 bases left between them. CDR3 size: 14 residues. From germline, CDR1 is SGHNT and CDR2 YYREEE (reference sequence). The source material was peripheral blood. The sequence came from a man older than 75 with acute or convalescent COVID-19. The chain recombines TRBV5-4 with TRBJ2-5; tentatively, D is TRBD2 (6 bases). This chain's CDR3 is CASSSRERRETQYF. For the CDR3, the DNA is TGTGCCAGCAGTTCTCGGGAGAGAAGAGAGACCCAGTACTTC.